This T cell receptor (beta chain) was profiled in a study of identifying expanded T cells in peripheral blood. This clone was observed a handful of times. Sequencing used immunoSEQ multiplex PCR; TCRdb keeps in-frame clones, though not all of them. This repertoire shows about 100,000 clones, around nine tenths found once; its top ten account for 17%. The CDR3 extends over 15 amino acids. V lost 4 bases and J lost 2; bases outside the gene matches: 4. The germline V gene has CDR1 SEHNR and CDR2 FQNEAQ (reference sequence). Sequenced: blood. The chain employs TRBV7-9 and TRBJ1-5; 8 bases match TRBD1. The origin of this receptor is a person between 18 and 70 years old in good health. CDR3 DNA sequence: TGTGCCAGCAGCTCCCGGGGACAGGGCAATCAGCCCCAGCATTTT. It translates to CASSSRGQGNQPQHF.